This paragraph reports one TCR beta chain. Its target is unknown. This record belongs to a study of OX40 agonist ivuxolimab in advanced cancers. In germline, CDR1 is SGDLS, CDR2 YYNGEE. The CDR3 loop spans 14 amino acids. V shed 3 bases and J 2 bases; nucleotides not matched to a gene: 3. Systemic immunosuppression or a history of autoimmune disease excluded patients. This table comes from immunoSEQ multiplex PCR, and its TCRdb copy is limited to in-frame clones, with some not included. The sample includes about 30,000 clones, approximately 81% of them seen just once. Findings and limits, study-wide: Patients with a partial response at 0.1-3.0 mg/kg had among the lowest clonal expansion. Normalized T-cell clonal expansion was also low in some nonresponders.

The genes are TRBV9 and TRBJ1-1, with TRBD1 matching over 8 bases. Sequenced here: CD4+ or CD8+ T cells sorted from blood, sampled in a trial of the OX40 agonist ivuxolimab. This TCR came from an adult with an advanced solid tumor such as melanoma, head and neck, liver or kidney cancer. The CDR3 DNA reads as TGTGCCAGCAGCGCGGACAGGGTAAACACTGAAGCTTTCTTT. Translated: CASSADRVNTEAFF. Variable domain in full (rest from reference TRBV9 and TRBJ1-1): DSGVTQTPKHLITATGQRVTLRCSPRSGDLSVYWYQQSLDQGLQFLIQYYNGEERAKGNILERFSAQQFPDLHSELNLSSLELGDSALYFCASSADRVNTEAFFGQGTRLTVV.